These 18 T cell receptor beta chains came from one sample sequenced in a study of blood T cell repertoires in COVID-19. Sequencing used immunoSEQ multiplex PCR; TCRdb keeps in-frame clones, though not all of them. The sample includes about 88,000 clones, about 90% of them seen just once. Sequencing was done on a sample of peripheral blood. The receptors were sampled from a man older than 75 with acute or convalescent COVID-19.

The rearrangement links TRBV18 to TRBJ2-7; tentative D call: TRBD1 (6 bases). Between the trimmed V and J ends, which lost 6 bases and 1 base, there was a span of 16 bases. CDR3 length: 15 residues. In germline, CDR1 is KGHSH, CDR2 LQKENI. CDR3 loop: CASSPTTGTSYEQYF. As DNA, the CDR3 is TGTGCCAGCTCGCCTACTACCGGGACATCCTACGAGCAGTACTTC.

The chain recombines TRBV10-3 with TRBJ2-5, with 9 nucleotides matching TRBD1. The V gene end was trimmed by 2 bases and the J gene end by 2 bases; junction bases not matched to a gene: 6. CDR1 and CDR2 (germline): ENHRY, SYGVKD. The CDR3 totals 16 residues. Here the CDR3 reads CAISEGGQGQQETQYF. The CDR3 nucleotides are TGTGCCATCAGTGAGGGAGGACAGGGGCAACAAGAGACCCAGTACTTC.

The chain combines TRBV5-1 with TRBJ2-2, with 10 bases aligning to TRBD2. The CDR3 loop spans 16 amino acids. Per the germline V gene, CDR1 is SGHRS and CDR2 is YFSETQ. The V gene end was trimmed by 4 bases and the J gene end by 4 bases; junction bases not matched to a gene: 7. The CDR3 loop is CASSLLAGDGTGELFF. The DNA of the CDR3 is TGCGCCAGCAGCCTCCTAGCGGGAGACGGCACCGGGGAGCTGTTTTTT.

This clone was counted once. The genes are TRBV15 and TRBJ1-3; tentative D call: TRBD1 (5 bases). The CDR3 covers 16 residues. The germline CDR1 and CDR2 sequences are LNHNV and YYDKDF (reference sequence). With 5 bases removed from V and 4 bases from J, the gap between germline ends came to 18 bases. The CDR3 DNA reads TGTGCCACCAGCGGGGGAGGGCTACGCTTCGGAAACACCATATATTTT. Translation: CATSGGGLRFGNTIYF. The complete variable domain, with remaining parts taken from reference TRBV15 and TRBJ1-3, reads DAMVIQNPRYQVTQFGKPVTLSCSQTLNHNVMYWYQQKSSQAPKLLFHYYDKDFNNEADTPDNFQSRRPNTSFCFLDIRSPGLGDTAMYLCATSGGGLRFGNTIYFGEGSWLTVV.

V is TRBV5-1 and J is TRBJ2-7; D gene unclear. V gave up 0 bases and J gave up 1 base, with 8 bases separating them. The CDR3 consists of 14 residues. Looked up from germline, CDR1 is SGHRS and CDR2 is YFSETQ. The CDR3 region is CASSLGPVSYEQYF. The CDR3 DNA follows: TGCGCCAGCAGCTTGGGTCCGGTATCCTACGAGCAGTACTTC.

The chain combines TRBV10-2 with TRBJ2-1, with D tentatively TRBD2 (6 bases). V was pared by 4 bases and J by 6 bases, with 13 bases between. The CDR3 covers 14 residues. Germline CDR1 is WSHSY and CDR2 is SAAADI. CDR3 sequence reads: CASSADGTFNEQFF. The DNA for the CDR3 is TGCGCCAGCAGTGCAGATGGGACTTTCAATGAGCAGTTCTTC.

The genes are TRBV15 and TRBJ1-4, with D unclear. This CDR3 spans 14 amino acids. With 0 bases removed from V and 8 bases from J, the gap between germline ends came to 10 bases. The germline V gene has CDR1 LNHNV and CDR2 YYDKDF (reference sequence). For the CDR3, the DNA is TGTGCCACCAGCAGAGATTTTGTCTTGGAAAAACTGTTTTTT. The encoded protein is CATSRDFVLEKLFF.

This sequence joins TRBV6-1 and TRBJ2-4, with D tentatively TRBD2 (6 bases). Germline CDR1 and CDR2: MNHNS and SASEGT. The V end was cut by 1 base, the J end by 6 bases, with 16 bases between. This CDR3 is 16 amino acids long. The CDR3 bases are TGTGCCAGCAGTGAAGACCGAGGCGCGGGGCCAAACATTCAGTACTTC. Translated: CASSEDRGAGPNIQYF.

The chain employs TRBV5-1 and TRBJ2-2, with TRBD2 as a possible D gene (6 bases). The CDR3 contains 14 residues. V dropped 2 bases and J dropped 4 bases, with 9 bases sitting between them. Germline V gene sequence: CDR1 SGHRS, CDR2 YFSETQ. In DNA form, the CDR3 reads TGCGCCAGCAGCTTCCGACTAGTCACCGGGGAGCTGTTTTTT. Protein sequence: CASSFRLVTGELFF.

The V call is TRBV7-9, the J call TRBJ2-1, with TRBD2 matching 9 bases. The CDR3 length is 14 residues. V lost 3 bases, J lost 3 bases, and 0 bases stayed unmatched. Germline values: CDR1 SEHNR, CDR2 FQNEAQ (reference sequence). The DNA of the CDR3 is TGTGCCAGCAGCTTTAGCGGGGGCTACAATGAGCAGTTCTTC. Encoded protein: CASSFSGGYNEQFF.

The chain recombines TRBV6-5 with TRBJ1-4; D unresolved. Trimming left V 3 bases short and J 5 bases short, with 7 bases between. CDR3 length: 13 amino acids. The germline V gene encodes CDR1 MNHEY and CDR2 SVGAGI. The CDR3 reads CASSYAENEKLFF. The CDR3 DNA reads as TGTGCCAGCAGTTATGCGGAAAATGAAAAACTGTTTTTT.

This clone showed up just a few times. V gene TRBV5-1 combines with J gene TRBJ1-4; 10 bases map to TRBD1. The CDR3 sequence is 15 residues long. The trim removed 3 bases at V and 7 bases at J, leaving 6 bases unmatched. CDR1 and CDR2 (germline): SGHRS, YFSETQ. In DNA, the CDR3 is TGCGCCAGCAGCTGGGGACAGGGGAATTTTGAAAAACTGTTTTTT. Translated: CASSWGQGNFEKLFF.

The chain has TRBV12-3 or TRBV12-4 and TRBJ2-1; D is perhaps TRBD1 (6 bases). Trimming stripped 6 bases from V and 4 bases from J, with 10 bases between. The CDR3 contains 13 residues. CDR3 protein: CASRGDRYNEQFF. The DNA for the CDR3 is TGTGCCAGCAGAGGTGACAGGTACAATGAGCAGTTCTTC.

This clone was recorded a few times. The J gene is TRBJ1-5, the V gene TRBV19; 12 bases are a match to TRBD1. The junction had 8 bases not matched to a gene; V was cut back by 6 bases and J by 5 bases. Germline CDR1 LNHDA, CDR2 SQIVND (reference sequence). CDR3 length: 16 amino acids. Here the CDR3 reads CASSPGTGGAYQPQHF. The CDR3 DNA follows: TGTGCCAGTAGCCCAGGGACAGGGGGCGCGTATCAGCCCCAGCATTTT.

V is TRBV6-6 and J is TRBJ2-5; weak D call: TRBD2 (6 bases). V dropped 6 bases and J dropped 5 bases, with 19 bases sitting between them. The CDR3 contains 15 residues. The germline V gene has CDR1 MNHNY and CDR2 SVGAGI (reference sequence). As DNA, the CDR3 is TGTGCCAGCAGCCCACTCCAGGGTGGAGGGGAGACCCAGTACTTC. Its protein product is CASSPLQGGGETQYF.

This chain uses TRBV9 with TRBJ1-4; D might be TRBD1 (5 bases). CDR3 size: 15 residues. Looked up from germline, CDR1 is SGDLS and CDR2 is YYNGEE. The V end lost 0 bases, the J end lost 4 bases, and 10 bases lay between the germline ends. CDR3 bases: TGTGCCAGCAGCGTAGGAAGGGGTATTAATGAAAAACTGTTTTTT. Its translation: CASSVGRGINEKLFF.

This clone has only one observation. The chain combines TRBV14 with TRBJ2-7; possible D gene TRBD1, 6 bases. V dropped 5 bases and J dropped 6 bases, with 11 bases sitting between them. The V gene's germline CDR1 is SGHDN and CDR2 FVKESK. The CDR3 consists of 12 residues. For the CDR3, the DNA is TGTGCCAGCAGCTGGACAGACGGCGAGCAGTACTTC. Encoded protein: CASSWTDGEQYF. The full variable domain, rest sourced from reference TRBV14 and TRBJ2-7, is EAGVTQFPSHSVIEKGQTVTLRCDPISGHDNLYWYRRVMGKEIKFLLHFVKESKQDESGMPNNRFLAERTGGTYSTLKVQPAELEDSGVYFCASSWTDGEQYFGPGTRLTVT.

This rearrangement joins TRBV9 to TRBJ2-7; TRBD1 matches 7 bases. CDR1 is SGDLS, CDR2 YYNGEE, per germline. V was pared by 0 bases and J by 3 bases, with 3 bases of the junction left unmatched. This CDR3 contains 14 residues. The DNA of the CDR3 is TGTGCCAGCAGCGTAGGGACAGGTCTCTACGAGCAGTACTTC. Translated: CASSVGTGLYEQYF.